The TCR beta chain under discussion was sequenced for a study of T-cell reconstitution after alpha-beta-depleted transplantation in children. Points from the study as a whole: In patients about two months after transplant, alpha-beta T cells reportedly arose from several hundred expanded graft clones. Newly made T cells mostly supplied T-cell counts and diversity one year after transplant. Recipient T cells and thymic progenitors that survived gave rise to the high TCRbeta diversity observed at day 60 in some patients.

Unique molecular identifiers were used in preparing the TCRbeta library. Each CDR3 protein is one row after TCRdb ran MiXCR on the PCR reads. The sample has more than 15,000 distinct CDR3 sequences, roughly 12% seen once. A word on this clonotype: No antigen is known for it.

Germline assignment: CDR1 MNHNS and CDR2 SASEGT. V dropped 4 bases and J dropped 5; count of bases not matched to a gene: 7. The CDR3 totals 15 residues. This sequence joins TRBV6-1 and TRBJ2-2, with TRBD1 matching 7 bases. This material consisted of PBMCs, mostly from graft donor cells, taken 180 days after TCRalphabeta/CD19-depleted stem cell transplant. The receptor was isolated from a boy younger than two who had a stem cell transplant for Wiskott-Aldrich syndrome, so the T cells may come from the graft donor. Here the CDR3 reads CASSGKTGWTGELFF. The DNA of the CDR3 is TGTGCCAGCAGTGGGAAGACAGGGTGGACCGGGGAGCTGTTTTTT.